The present TCR beta chain was sequenced within a study of breast tumors, draining lymph nodes, adjacent tissues. Findings and caveats of the study: Compared with basal-like, luminal-like tumors shared significantly more repertoire with nontumor tissue. That most tumor T cells come from lymph nodes remained unproven. Most tumor T cells seemingly derive from lymph node, then expand in tumor. Tumor repertoires ranked between lymph nodes and nontumor tissue in diversity, with V and J gene preferences.

TCRdb re-derived calls from the multiplex PCR reads in MiXCR, one entry per CDR3 protein. The profile shows 150,000 to 250,000 distinct CDR3 sequences, approximately 33% of them singletons. Axillary draining lymph nodes of breast cancer patients supplied the node samples. The table lists this clonotype with a few counts. Its cognate antigen is unknown. The specimen sequenced was axillary lymph node tissue. This receptor was identified in a female donor with breast cancer. Some clones in this sample may be carry-over from other donors' samples.

Here the CDR3 reads CASSLDASGGAVGETQYF. The CDR3 DNA reads TGCGCCAGCAGCTTGGATGCCAGCGGGGGGGCCGTGGGAGAGACCCAGTACTTC. The V gene is TRBV5-1, the J gene TRBJ2-5; 10 nucleotides agree with TRBD2. V gave up 0 bases and J gave up 4 bases; unmatched junction bases: 12. There are 18 residues in the CDR3. CDR1 SGHRS and CDR2 YFSETQ come from the germline V gene.